There are many counts of the clone carrying this TCR beta chain. This entry belongs to a study of regulatory T cells in long-lasting Graves disease. The time point: newly diagnosed GD, antithyroid drugs for less than 3 months. The TCR library was made from RNA that had been extracted from PBMCs in TRIzol. Germline values: CDR1 MDHEN, CDR2 SYDVKM. V was clipped by 8 bases and J by 6 bases, with 6 bases between them. This CDR3 has 10 amino acids. TCR beta libraries were built with iRepertoire HTBI primers and Arm-PCR of CDR3 regions. From the multiplex PCR reads, TCRdb called clonotypes with MiXCR, one entry per CDR3 protein. Of about 420,000 distinct CDR3 sequences in the sample, about a sixth were seen once. The same specimen was also included in a second study, on T cells in Graves' hyperthyroidism and ophthalmopathy.

The gene calls are TRBV28 and TRBJ2-3; D is ambiguous. The clonotype comes from a woman aged 18-29 years with Graves disease. The sequences come from peripheral blood mononuclear cells (PBMCs), collected at new diagnosis, from a patient treated with antithyroid drugs. CDR3 residues: CASAYDTQYF. The CDR3 nucleotides read TGTGCCAGCGCGTACGATACGCAGTATTTT.